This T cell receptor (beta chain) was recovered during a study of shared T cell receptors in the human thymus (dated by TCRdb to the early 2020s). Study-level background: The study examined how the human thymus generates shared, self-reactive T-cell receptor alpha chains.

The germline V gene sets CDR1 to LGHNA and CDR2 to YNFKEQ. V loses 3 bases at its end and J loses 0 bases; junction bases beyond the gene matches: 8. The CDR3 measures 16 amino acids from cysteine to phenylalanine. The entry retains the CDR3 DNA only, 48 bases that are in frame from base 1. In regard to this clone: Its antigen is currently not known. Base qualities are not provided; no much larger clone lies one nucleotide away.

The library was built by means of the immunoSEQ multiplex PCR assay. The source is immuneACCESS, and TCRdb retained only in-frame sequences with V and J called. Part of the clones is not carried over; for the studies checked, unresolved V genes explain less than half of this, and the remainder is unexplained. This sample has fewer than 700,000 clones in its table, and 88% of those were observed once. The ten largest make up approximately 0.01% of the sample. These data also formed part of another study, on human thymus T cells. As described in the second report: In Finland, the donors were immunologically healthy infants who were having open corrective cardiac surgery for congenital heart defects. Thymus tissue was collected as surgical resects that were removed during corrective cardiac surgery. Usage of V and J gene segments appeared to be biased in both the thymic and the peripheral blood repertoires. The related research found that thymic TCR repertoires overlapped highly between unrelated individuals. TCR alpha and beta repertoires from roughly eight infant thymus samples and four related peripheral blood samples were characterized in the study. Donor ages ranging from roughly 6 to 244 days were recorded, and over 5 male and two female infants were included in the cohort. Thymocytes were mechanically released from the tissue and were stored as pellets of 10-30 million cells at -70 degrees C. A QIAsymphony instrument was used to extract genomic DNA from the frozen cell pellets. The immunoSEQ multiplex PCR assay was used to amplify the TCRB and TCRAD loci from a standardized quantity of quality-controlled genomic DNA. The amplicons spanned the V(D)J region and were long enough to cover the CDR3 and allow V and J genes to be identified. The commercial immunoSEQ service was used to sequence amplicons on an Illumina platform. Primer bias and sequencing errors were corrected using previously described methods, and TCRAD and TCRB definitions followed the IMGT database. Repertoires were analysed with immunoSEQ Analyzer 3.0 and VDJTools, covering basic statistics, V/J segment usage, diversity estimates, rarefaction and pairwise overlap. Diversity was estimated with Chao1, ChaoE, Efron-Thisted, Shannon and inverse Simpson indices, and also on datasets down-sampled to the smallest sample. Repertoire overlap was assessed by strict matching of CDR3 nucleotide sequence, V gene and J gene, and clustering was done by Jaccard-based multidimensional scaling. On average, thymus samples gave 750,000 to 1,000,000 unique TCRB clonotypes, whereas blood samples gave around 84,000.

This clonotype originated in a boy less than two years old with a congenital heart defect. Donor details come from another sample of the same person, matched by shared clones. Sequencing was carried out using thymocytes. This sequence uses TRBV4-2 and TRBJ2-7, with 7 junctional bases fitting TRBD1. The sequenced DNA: TGTGCCAGCAGCCACCAGACAGGGCTCAACTCCTACGAGCAGTACTTC. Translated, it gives CASSHQTGLNSYEQYF.